This T cell receptor (beta chain) derives from a study of blood T cell repertoires in COVID-19. Study overall: Some COVID-19 samples were acute and others convalescent; all came from the United States, Italy and Spain. Nucleic acid was either cDNA or gDNA, and it came from T cells, B-cell-depleted T cells, or PBMCs.

Using immunoSEQ multiplex PCR, the repertoire was profiled, and TCRdb retains in-frame clones only, with some absent. Among about 200,000 clones listed, 80% to 90% were seen once. Each participant's cohort was designated according to participant-reported clinical history. This receptor was obtained from a woman in her thirties or forties with acute COVID-19. Source material: PBMCs or T cells enriched from blood (not recorded which).

The CDR3 region is CAYSSYEQYF. The CDR3 region has the DNA TGTGCCTACAGCTCCTACGAGCAGTACTTC. This chain joins TRBV5-8 and TRBJ2-7; no clear D. The germline gives CDR1 SGHTS, CDR2 YDEGEE. CDR3 length equals 10 residues. The V end lost 10 bases, the J end lost 0 bases, and 5 bases lay between the germline ends.